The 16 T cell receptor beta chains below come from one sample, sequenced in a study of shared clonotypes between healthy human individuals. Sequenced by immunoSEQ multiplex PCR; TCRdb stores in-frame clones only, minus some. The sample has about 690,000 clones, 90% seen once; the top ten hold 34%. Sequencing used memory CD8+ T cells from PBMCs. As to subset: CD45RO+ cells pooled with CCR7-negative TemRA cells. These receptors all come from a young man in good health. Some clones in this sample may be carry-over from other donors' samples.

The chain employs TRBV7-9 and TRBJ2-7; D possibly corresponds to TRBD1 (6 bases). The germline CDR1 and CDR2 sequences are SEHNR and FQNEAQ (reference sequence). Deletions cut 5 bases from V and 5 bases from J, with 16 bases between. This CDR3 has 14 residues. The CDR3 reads CASSPGALGDEQYF. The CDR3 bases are TGTGCCAGCAGCCCAGGGGCGCTCGGGGACGAGCAGTACTTC.

CDR3 DNA sequence: TGTGCCAGCAGTACCCTAGCGGGAGGCTCCTACAATGAGCAGTTCTTC. It translates to CASSTLAGGSYNEQFF. The chain couples TRBV27 to TRBJ2-1; 11 bases fit TRBD2. Looked up from germline, CDR1 is MNHEY and CDR2 is SMNVEV (reference sequence). The CDR3 is 16 residues long. With 5 bases clipped from V and 0 bases from J, the junction kept 3 bases outside the gene matches.

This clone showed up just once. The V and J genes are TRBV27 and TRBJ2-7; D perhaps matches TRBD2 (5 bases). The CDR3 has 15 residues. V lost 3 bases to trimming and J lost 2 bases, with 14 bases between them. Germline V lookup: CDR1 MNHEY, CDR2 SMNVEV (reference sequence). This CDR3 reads CASSFVASPAYEQYF. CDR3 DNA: TGTGCCAGCAGTTTCGTAGCGTCTCCTGCCTACGAGCAGTACTTC.

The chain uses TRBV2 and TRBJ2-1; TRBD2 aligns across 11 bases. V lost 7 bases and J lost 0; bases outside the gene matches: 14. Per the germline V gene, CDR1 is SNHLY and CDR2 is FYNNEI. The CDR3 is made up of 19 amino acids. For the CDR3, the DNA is TGTGCCAGCACCCCACGGCTCCCGCTAGCGGGAGGCTCCTACAATGAGCAGTTCTTC. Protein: CASTPRLPLAGGSYNEQFF.

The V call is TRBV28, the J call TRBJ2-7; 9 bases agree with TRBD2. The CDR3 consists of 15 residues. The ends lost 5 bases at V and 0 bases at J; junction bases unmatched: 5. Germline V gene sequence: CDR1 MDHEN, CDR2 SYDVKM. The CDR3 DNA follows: TGTGCCAGCAGTCCGAGCGGGAGGTACTCCTACGAGCAGTACTTC. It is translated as CASSPSGRYSYEQYF.

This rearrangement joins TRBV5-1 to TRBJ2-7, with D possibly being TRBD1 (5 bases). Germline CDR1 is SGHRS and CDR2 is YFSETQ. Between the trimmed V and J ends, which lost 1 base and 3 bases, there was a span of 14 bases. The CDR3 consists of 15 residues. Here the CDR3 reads CASSLLFNRNYEQYF. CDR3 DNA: TGCGCCAGCAGCTTGTTGTTTAACAGGAACTACGAGCAGTACTTC.

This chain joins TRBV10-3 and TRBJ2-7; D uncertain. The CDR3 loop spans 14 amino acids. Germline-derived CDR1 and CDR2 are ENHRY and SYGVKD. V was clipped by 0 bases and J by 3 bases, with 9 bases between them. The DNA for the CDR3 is TGTGCCATCAGTGAGTCGCCCCAATACTACGAGCAGTACTTC. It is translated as CAISESPQYYEQYF.

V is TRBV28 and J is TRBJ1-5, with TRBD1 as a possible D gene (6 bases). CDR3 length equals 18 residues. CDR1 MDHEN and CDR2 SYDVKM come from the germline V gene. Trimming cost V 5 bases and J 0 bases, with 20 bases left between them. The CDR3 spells CASSVRGRSAYSNQPQHF. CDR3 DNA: TGTGCCAGCAGTGTTAGGGGGAGGTCCGCTTATAGCAATCAGCCCCAGCATTTT.

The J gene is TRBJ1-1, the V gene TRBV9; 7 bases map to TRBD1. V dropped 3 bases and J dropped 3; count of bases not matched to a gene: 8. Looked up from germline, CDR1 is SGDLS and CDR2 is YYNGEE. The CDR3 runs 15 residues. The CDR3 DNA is TGTGCCAGCAGCGGCCGAGGGGGCGCGGACACTGAAGCTTTCTTT. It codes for CASSGRGGADTEAFF. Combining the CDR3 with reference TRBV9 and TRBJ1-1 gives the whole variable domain DSGVTQTPKHLITATGQRVTLRCSPRSGDLSVYWYQQSLDQGLQFLIQYYNGEERAKGNILERFSAQQFPDLHSELNLSSLELGDSALYFCASSGRGGADTEAFFGQGTRLTVV.

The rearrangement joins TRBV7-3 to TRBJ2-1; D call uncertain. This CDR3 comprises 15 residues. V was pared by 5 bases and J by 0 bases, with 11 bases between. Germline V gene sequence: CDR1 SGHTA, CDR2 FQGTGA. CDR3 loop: CASSPLAGSYNEQFF. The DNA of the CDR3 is TGTGCCAGCAGCCCACTGGCCGGCTCCTACAATGAGCAGTTCTTC.

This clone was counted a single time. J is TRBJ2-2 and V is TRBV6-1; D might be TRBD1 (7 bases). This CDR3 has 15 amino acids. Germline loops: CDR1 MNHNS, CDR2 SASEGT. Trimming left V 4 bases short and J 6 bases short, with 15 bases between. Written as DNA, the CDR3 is TGTGCCAGCAGTGGGCGGGACAGCGAAGCCGGGGAGCTGTTTTTT. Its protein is CASSGRDSEAGELFF.

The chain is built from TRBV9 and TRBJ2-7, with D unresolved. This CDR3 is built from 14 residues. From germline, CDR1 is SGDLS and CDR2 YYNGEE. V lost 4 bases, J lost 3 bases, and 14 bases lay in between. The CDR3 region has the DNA TGTGCCAGCAGCCCCCGTCACAGAATCTACGAGCAGTACTTC. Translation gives CASSPRHRIYEQYF.

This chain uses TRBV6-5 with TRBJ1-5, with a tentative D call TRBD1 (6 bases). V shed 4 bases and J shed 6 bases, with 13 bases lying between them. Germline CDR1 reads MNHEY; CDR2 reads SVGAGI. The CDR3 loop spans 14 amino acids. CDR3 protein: CASSSRGEGQPQHF. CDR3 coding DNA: TGTGCCAGCAGTTCCAGGGGCGAGGGTCAGCCCCAGCATTTT.

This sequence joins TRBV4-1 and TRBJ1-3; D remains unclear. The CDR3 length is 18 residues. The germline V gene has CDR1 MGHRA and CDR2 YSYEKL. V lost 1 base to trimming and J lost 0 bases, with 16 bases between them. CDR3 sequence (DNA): TGCGCCAGCAGCCAAGGTTTTCGGACGGGAGCCTCTGGAAACACCATATATTTT. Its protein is CASSQGFRTGASGNTIYF.

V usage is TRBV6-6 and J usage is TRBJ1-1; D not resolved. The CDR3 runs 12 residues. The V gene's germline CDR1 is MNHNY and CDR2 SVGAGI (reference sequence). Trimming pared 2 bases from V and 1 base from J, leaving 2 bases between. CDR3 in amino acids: CASSYTNTEAFF. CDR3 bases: TGTGCCAGCAGTTACACGAACACTGAAGCTTTCTTT.

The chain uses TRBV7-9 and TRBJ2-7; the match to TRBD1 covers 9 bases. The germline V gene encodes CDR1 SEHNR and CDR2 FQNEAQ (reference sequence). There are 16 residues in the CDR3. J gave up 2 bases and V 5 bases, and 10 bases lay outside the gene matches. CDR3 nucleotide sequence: TGTGCCAGCAGCCCACCGGGACAGGGAGGTGCCTACGAGCAGTACTTC. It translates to CASSPPGQGGAYEQYF.